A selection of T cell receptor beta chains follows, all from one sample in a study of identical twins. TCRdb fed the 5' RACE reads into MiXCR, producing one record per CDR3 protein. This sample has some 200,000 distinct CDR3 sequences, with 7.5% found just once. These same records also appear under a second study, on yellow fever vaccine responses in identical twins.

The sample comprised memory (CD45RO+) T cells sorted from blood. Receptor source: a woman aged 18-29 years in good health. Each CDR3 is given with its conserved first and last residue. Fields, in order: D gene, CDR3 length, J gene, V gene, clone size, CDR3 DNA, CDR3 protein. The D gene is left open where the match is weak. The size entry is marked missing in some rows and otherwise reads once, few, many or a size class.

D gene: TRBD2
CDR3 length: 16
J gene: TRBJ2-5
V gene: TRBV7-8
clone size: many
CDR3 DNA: TGTGCCAGCAGGCCCATGACTAGCGGGGTAGAAGAGACCCAGTACTTC
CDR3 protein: CASRPMTSGVEETQYF

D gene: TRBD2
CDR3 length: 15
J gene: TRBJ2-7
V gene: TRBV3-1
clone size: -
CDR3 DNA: TGTGCCAGCAGCTACCTGGCTAGCGGGACATCCGAGCAGTACTTC
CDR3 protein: CASSYLASGTSEQYF

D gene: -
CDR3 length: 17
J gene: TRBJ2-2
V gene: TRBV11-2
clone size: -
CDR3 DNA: TGTGCCAGCAGCCGGACTACCTCCGGGACGAACACCGGGGAGCTGTTTTTT
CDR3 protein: CASSRTTSGTNTGELFF

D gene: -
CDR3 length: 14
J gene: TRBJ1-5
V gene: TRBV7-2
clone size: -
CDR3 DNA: TGTGCCAGCAGTGGGCCTGCAGGGAATCAGCCCCAGCATTTT
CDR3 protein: CASSGPAGNQPQHF

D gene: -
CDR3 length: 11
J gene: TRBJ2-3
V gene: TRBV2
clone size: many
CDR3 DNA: TGTGCCAGCAAGGTCGAACATACGCAGTATTTT
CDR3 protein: CASKVEHTQYF

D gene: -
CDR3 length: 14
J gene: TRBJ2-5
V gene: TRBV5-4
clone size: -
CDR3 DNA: TGTGCCAGCAGCTTCGGCGTCCTCCAAGAGACCCAGTACTTC
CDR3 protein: CASSFGVLQETQYF

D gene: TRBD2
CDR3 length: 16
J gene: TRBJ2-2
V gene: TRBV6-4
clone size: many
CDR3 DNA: TGTGCCAGCAGTGCCGCAACTAGCGGGGACACCGGGGAGCTGTTTTTT
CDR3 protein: CASSAATSGDTGELFF

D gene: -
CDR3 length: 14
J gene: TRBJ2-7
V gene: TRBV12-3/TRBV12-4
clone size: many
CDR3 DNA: TGTGCCAGCAGTGTCGGGGACTGGACCTACGAGCAGTACTTC
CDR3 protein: CASSVGDWTYEQYF

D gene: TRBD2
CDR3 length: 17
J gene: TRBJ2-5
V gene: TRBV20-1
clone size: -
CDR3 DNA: TGCAGTGCTAGACTCCCGGGACTAGCGGGAGGAGTGGAGACCCAGTACTTC
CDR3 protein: CSARLPGLAGGVETQYF

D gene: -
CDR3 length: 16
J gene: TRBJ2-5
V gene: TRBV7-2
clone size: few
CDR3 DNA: TGTGCCAGCAGCTTAGACCAGGCCGGGGTTAGGGAGACCCAGTACTTC
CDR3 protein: CASSLDQAGVRETQYF

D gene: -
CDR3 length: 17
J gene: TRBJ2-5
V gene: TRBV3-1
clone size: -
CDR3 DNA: TGTGCCAGCAGCCAACAGCTTAGCGGCCCTGGGATAGAGACCCAGTACTTC
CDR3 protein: CASSQQLSGPGIETQYF

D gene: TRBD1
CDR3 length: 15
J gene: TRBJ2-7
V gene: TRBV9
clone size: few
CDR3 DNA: TGTGCCAGCAGCGTAGTGGCAGGGGGCGTTTACGAGCAGTACTTC
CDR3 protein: CASSVVAGGVYEQYF